The sequence of this T cell receptor (beta chain) was determined in a study of cytomegalovirus exposure and HLA in healthy donors. Study-level points and caveats: According to the study, 160 or so TCR beta chains were cytomegalovirus-associated. The majority of TCR sequences were rare, yet some public TCRs appeared in many donors. For TCR beta chains, V- and J-gene trimming was later linked to a missense DCLRE1C variant.

Concerning this clone itself: The antigen is undetermined.

A multiplex PCR was run with 60 Vbeta primers and 13 Jbeta primers. Original methodology: Later, 65 million to 85 million unique TCR beta chains were counted in an analysis, and roughly 10 million of them were shared. The assay was immunoSEQ multiplex PCR, and TCRdb's table has in-frame clones only and misses some. The D gene and trimming were derived from the DNA, and the V and J assignments and clone size from that table. This repertoire includes roughly 40,000 clones. This CDR3 comprises 15 residues. Looked up from germline, CDR1 is MNHEY and CDR2 is SMNVEV (reference sequence). Between the trimmed V and J ends, which lost 4 bases and 3 bases, there was a span of 12 bases.

Sequences were obtained from PBMCs. The chain carries TRBV27 and TRBJ1-4; TRBD1 is a possible D gene (5 bases). The receptor was derived from a man aged 40-49 years in good health and CMV-seropositive. The CDR3 coding sequence is TGTGCCAGCAGTTGGACCGGGGGGGCTAATGAAAAACTGTTTTTT. It encodes CASSWTGGANEKLFF.